Below are 17 T cell receptor beta chains sequenced from a single sample in a study of blood T cell repertoires in COVID-19 (dated by TCRdb to 2018 to 2021). The library was made by the immunoSEQ multiplex PCR assay. Held by TCRdb, this immuneACCESS table contains in-frame sequences only and omits some clones. Under half of the omission traces to an unresolved V gene where checked; the cause of the rest is unknown. The sample table lists 200,000 or so clones, about 86% of them with a count of one. 3.5% to 4% of the sample lies in the top ten. The sequenced sample was PBMCs or T cells enriched from blood (not recorded which). Source of these receptors: a woman aged 40-49 years with acute COVID-19.

The chain combines TRBV6-5 with TRBJ2-1; no reliable D call. The CDR3 runs 14 residues. Deletions cut 2 bases from V and 0 bases from J, with 5 bases between. Germline-derived CDR1 and CDR2 are MNHEY and SVGAGI. The CDR3 here is CASSYLSSYNEQFF. In DNA, the CDR3 is TGTGCCAGCAGTTACCTGAGCTCCTACAATGAGCAGTTCTTC.

This clone was seen once. This chain joins TRBV5-1 and TRBJ1-2, with a weak D call TRBD1 (5 bases). The CDR3 has 14 amino acids. The germline V gene has CDR1 SGHRS and CDR2 YFSETQ. Trimming pared 0 bases from V and 8 bases from J, leaving 14 bases between. As DNA, the CDR3 is TGCGCCAGCAGCTTGGCGGGGGATGGTGGCGGCTACACCTTC. Its translation: CASSLAGDGGGYTF. Together with reference TRBV5-1 and TRBJ1-2, the CDR3 gives the full variable domain: KAGVTQTPRYLIKTRGQQVTLSCSPISGHRSVSWYQQTPGQGLQFLFEYFSETQRNKGNFPGRFSGRQFSNSRSEMNVSTLELGDSALYLCASSLAGDGGGYTFGSGTRLTVV.

The count of this clone is one. A junction end diverges from the germline sequence, so it may reflect a read error. This sequence joins TRBV6-1 and TRBJ1-2, with a possible D match to TRBD1 (5 bases). The germline V gene encodes CDR1 MNHNS and CDR2 SASEGT. CDR3 length: 15 residues. Here the CDR3 reads CASREVGAGNYGYTF. The DNA of the CDR3 is TGTGCCAGCAGGGAAGTGGGCGCAGGGAACTATGGCTACACCTTC.

The chain carries TRBV27 and TRBJ1-6; D remains unclear. The CDR3 totals 15 residues. Germline values: CDR1 MNHEY, CDR2 SMNVEV (reference sequence). Trimming removed 8 bases at V and 14 bases at J, with 25 bases between. The CDR3 region is CASGSTTRLTGTLHF. The CDR3 bases are TGTGCCAGCGGGAGTACGACACGCCTTACGGGAACCCTCCACTTT.

The rearrangement links TRBV27 to TRBJ1-5; 8 bases are a match to TRBD1. CDR3 length: 15 amino acids. With 5 bases clipped from V and 3 bases from J, the junction kept 6 bases outside the gene matches. Germline assignment: CDR1 MNHEY and CDR2 SMNVEV (reference sequence). In nucleotides, the CDR3 is TGTGCCAGCAGTGCGCCGGGACAGGCCAATCAGCCCCAGCATTTT. Protein sequence: CASSAPGQANQPQHF.

The rearrangement links TRBV3-1 (or the pseudogene TRBV3-2) to TRBJ2-3; 15 nucleotides agree with TRBD2. V shed 1 base, J shed 10 bases, and the junction held 3 bases outside the gene matches. Germline values: CDR1 LGHDT, CDR2 YNNKEL (reference sequence). There are 15 residues in the CDR3. DNA of the CDR3: TGTGCCAGCAGCCAAGGGACTAGCGGGAGGGAGGCGCAGTATTTT. This sequence encodes CASSQGTSGREAQYF.

This clone has more than one count but fewer than ten. In nucleotides, the CDR3 is TGTGCCAGCAGTTTAAGAGATCCCGGGTCTAAAGCTTTCTTT. This gives the protein CASSLRDPGSKAFF. The chain couples TRBV27 to TRBJ1-1; D is ambiguous. This CDR3 comprises 14 residues. The germline V and J ends were trimmed by 2 bases and 9 bases, with 16 bases remaining between them. The germline V gene encodes CDR1 MNHEY and CDR2 SMNVEV (reference sequence).

The chain uses TRBV4-1 and TRBJ2-3; TRBD2 might be the D (6 bases). Germline CDR1 is MGHRA and CDR2 is YSYEKL. CDR3 length: 20 residues. Trimming took 1 base from V and 0 from J, leaving 23 bases between them. CDR3 amino acids: CASSQANAFPSASSTDTQYF. The CDR3 bases are TGCGCCAGCAGCCAAGCCAACGCCTTCCCTAGCGCCTCTAGCACAGATACGCAGTATTTT.

The gene calls are TRBV4-2 and TRBJ2-7; 7 bases fit TRBD2. Germline CDR1 and CDR2: LGHNA and YNFKEQ. This CDR3 region has 14 residues. J gave up 5 bases and V 0 bases, and 4 bases lay outside the gene matches. CDR3 in amino acids: CASSQEGLGNEQYF. Here the CDR3 DNA reads TGTGCCAGCAGCCAAGAAGGACTAGGAAACGAGCAGTACTTC.

V and J are TRBV19 and TRBJ2-6; the D is unclear. V lost 10 bases and J lost 0, with 19 bases in between. Germline V gene data show CDR1 as LNHDA and CDR2 as SQIVND (reference sequence). The CDR3 sequence is 17 residues long. CDR3 nucleotide sequence: TGTGCCACCCTTCCGGGTCACAAACGCTCTGGGGCCAACGTCCTGACTTTC. It encodes CATLPGHKRSGANVLTF.

The CDR3 bases are TGTGCCAGCAGCTTGGCGCAGGGATTCACTGAAGCTTTCTTT. Its protein is CASSLAQGFTEAFF. This chain connects TRBV7-2 to TRBJ1-1, with D tentatively TRBD1 (5 bases). CDR3 size: 14 residues. V shed 3 bases and J shed 4 bases, with 12 bases lying between them. Germline-derived CDR1 and CDR2 are SGHTA and FQGNSA.

This sequence joins TRBV4-3 and TRBJ2-7; 8 bases fit TRBD2. Losses at the gene ends were 3 bases for V and 2 bases for J; bases not matched to a gene: 12. Per germline, CDR1 LGHNA and CDR2 YSLEER. This CDR3 contains 17 residues. The CDR3 spells CASSQERPGLDTYEQYF. As DNA, the CDR3 is TGCGCCAGCAGCCAGGAACGTCCGGGACTAGACACCTACGAGCAGTACTTC.

The chain joins TRBV29-1 to TRBJ1-2; D unclear. CDR3 length equals 12 residues. Trimming removed 0 bases at V and 4 bases at J, with 6 bases between. Germline V lookup: CDR1 SQVTM, CDR2 ANQGSEA. The DNA for the CDR3 is TGCAGCGTTGAAGATCTTTTCTATGGCTACACCTTC. Translated, it gives CSVEDLFYGYTF. The full variable domain, with the rest looked up from reference TRBV29-1 and TRBJ1-2, is SAVISQKPSRDICQRGTSLTIQCQVDSQVTMMFWYRQQPGQSLTLIATANQGSEATYESGFVIDKFPISRPNLTFSTLTVSNMSPEDSSIYLCSVEDLFYGYTFGSGTRLTVV.

As regards this clone: This CDR3 is also generated by other DNA sequences in the sample. This sequence joins TRBV12-5 and TRBJ2-5, with TRBD2 as a possible D gene (5 bases). Germline V CDR1 and CDR2: LGHNT, FRNRAP. With 9 bases removed from V and 6 bases from J, the gap between germline ends came to 14 bases. The CDR3 runs 12 residues. DNA for the CDR3: TGTGCTAGCTATGGCTTCGGGAAGACCCAGTACTTC. The encoded protein is CASYGFGKTQYF.

This clone was observed a single time. The chain links TRBV7-2 to TRBJ2-2, with TRBD1 matching 9 bases. The CDR3 sequence is 16 residues long. Germline V CDR1 and CDR2: SGHTA, FQGNSA. The trim removed 6 bases at V and 5 bases at J, leaving 10 bases unmatched. CDR3 DNA: TGTGCCAGCAGATCCCCCGGGACAGGGAGAACCGGGGAGCTGTTTTTT. This gives the protein CASRSPGTGRTGELFF.

The chain employs TRBV28 and TRBJ1-3, with 7 bases matching TRBD1. Germline assignment: CDR1 MDHEN and CDR2 SYDVKM. This CDR3 region has 15 residues. Here the CDR3 DNA reads TGTGGCGCACAGGGGCGACCCCTCTCTGGAAACACCATATATTTT. Amino acid sequence: CGAQGRPLSGNTIYF.

The chain combines TRBV24-1 with TRBJ2-3; a weak D match, TRBD1 (6 bases). Germline values: CDR1 KGHDR, CDR2 SFDVKD. This CDR3 region has 15 residues. V dropped 1 base and J dropped 3 bases, with 10 bases sitting between them. The DNA of the CDR3 is TGTGCCACCAGTGATTTAGGGGGAGTGACAGATACGCAGTATTTT. This encodes CATSDLGGVTDTQYF.